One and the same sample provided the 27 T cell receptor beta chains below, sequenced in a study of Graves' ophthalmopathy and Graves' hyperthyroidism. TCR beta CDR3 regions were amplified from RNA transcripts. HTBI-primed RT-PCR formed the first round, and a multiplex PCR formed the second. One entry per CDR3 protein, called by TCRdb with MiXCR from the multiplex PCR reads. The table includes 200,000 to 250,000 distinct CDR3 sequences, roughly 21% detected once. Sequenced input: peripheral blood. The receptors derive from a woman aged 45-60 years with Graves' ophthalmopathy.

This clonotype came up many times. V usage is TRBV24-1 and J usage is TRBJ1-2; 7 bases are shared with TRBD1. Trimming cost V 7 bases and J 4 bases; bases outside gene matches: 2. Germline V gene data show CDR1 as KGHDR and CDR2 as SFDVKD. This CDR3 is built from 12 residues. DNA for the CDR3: TGTGCCACCAGCGACAGGGCCTATGGCTACACCTTC. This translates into CATSDRAYGYTF.

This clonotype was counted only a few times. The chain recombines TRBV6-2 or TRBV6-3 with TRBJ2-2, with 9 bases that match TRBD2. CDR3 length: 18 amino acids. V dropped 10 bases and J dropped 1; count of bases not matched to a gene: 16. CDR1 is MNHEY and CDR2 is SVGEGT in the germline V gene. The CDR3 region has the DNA TGTGCCACCAAAGCGGTGGCGGGAGGGACCAAGAACACCGGGGAGCTGTTTTTT. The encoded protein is CATKAVAGGTKNTGELFF.

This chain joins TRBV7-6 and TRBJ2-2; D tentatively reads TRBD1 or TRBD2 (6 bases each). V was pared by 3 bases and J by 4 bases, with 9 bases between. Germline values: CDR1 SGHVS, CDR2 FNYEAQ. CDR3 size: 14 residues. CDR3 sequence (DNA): TGTGCCAGCAGCTTCGGGGGCCCCACCGGGGAGCTGTTTTTT. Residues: CASSFGGPTGELFF.

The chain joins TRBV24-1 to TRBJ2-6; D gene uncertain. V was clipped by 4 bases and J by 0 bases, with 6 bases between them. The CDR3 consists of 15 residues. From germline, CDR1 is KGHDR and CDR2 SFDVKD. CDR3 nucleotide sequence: TGTGCCACCAGTGACCAGAGCTCTGGGGCCAACGTCCTGACTTTC. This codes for CATSDQSSGANVLTF.

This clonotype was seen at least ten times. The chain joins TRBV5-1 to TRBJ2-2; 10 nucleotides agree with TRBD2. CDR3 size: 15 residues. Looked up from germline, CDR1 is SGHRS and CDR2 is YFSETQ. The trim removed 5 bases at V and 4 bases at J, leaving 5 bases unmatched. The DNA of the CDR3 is TGCGCCAGCAGTATGATAGCGGGAGGCACCGGGGAGCTGTTTTTT. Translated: CASSMIAGGTGELFF.

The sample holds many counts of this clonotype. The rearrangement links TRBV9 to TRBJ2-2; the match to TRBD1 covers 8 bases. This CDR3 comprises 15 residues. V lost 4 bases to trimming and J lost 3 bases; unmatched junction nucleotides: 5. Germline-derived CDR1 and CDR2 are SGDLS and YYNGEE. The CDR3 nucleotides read TGTGCCAGCAGCCCTCGACAGGGGTACACCGGGGAGCTGTTTTTT. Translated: CASSPRQGYTGELFF. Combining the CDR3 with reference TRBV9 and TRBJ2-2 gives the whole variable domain DSGVTQTPKHLITATGQRVTLRCSPRSGDLSVYWYQQSLDQGLQFLIQYYNGEERAKGNILERFSAQQFPDLHSELNLSSLELGDSALYFCASSPRQGYTGELFFGEGSRLTVL.

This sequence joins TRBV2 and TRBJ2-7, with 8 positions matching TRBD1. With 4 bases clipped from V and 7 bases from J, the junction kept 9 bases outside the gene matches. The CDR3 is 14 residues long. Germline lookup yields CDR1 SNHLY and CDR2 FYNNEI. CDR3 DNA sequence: TGTGCCAGCAGTGTATCAGAGACAGGGGTTGAGCAGTACTTC. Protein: CASSVSETGVEQYF. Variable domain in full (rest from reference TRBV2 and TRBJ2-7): EPEVTQTPSHQVTQMGQEVILRCVPISNHLYFYWYRQILGQKVEFLVSFYNNEISEKSEIFDDQFSVERPDGSNFTLKIRSTKLEDSAMYFCASSVSETGVEQYFGPGTRLTVT.

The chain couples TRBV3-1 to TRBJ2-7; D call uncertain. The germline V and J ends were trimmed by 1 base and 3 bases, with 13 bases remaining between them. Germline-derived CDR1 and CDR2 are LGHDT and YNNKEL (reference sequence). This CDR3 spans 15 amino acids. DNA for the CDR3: TGTGCCAGCAGCCAAGGAGGAAAGCGTGACTACGAGCAGTACTTC. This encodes CASSQGGKRDYEQYF.

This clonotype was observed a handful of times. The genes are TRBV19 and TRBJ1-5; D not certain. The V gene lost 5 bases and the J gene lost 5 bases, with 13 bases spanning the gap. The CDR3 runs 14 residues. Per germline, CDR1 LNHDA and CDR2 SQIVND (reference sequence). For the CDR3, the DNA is TGTGCCAGTAGTGGAGATCATAGAGATCAGCCCCAGCATTTT. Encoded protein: CASSGDHRDQPQHF.

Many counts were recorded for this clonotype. The CDR3, as DNA: TGTGCCAGCAGCTTGGGGGGCCGGGAATCACCCCTCCACTTT. This encodes CASSLGGRESPLHF. J is TRBJ1-6 and V is TRBV7-6; weak D call: TRBD1 (6 bases). CDR3 length: 14 amino acids. In germline, CDR1 is SGHVS, CDR2 FNYEAQ. V was trimmed by 3 bases and J by 10 bases, leaving 13 bases between them.

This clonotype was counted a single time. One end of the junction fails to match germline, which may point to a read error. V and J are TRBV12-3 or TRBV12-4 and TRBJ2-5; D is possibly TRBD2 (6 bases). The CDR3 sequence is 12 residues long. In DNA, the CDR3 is TGTGCCTGCAGTTCCACTGGGGGGTCCCAGTACTTC. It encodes CACSSTGGSQYF.

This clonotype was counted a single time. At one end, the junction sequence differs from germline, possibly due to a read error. The CDR3 here is CASSETAEDTGELFF. CDR3 DNA: TGTGCCAGTAGTGAAACAGCGGAGGACACCGGGGAGCTGTTTTTT. The chain joins TRBV6-4 to TRBJ2-2, with TRBD2 as a possible D gene (5 bases). Germline CDR1 is MRHNA and CDR2 is SNTAGT. CDR3 length: 15 amino acids.

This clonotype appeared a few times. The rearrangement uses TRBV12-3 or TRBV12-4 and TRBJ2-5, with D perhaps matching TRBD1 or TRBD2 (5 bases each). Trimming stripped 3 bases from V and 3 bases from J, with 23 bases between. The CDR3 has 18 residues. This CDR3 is CASSFGVSSRGAEETQYF. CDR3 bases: TGTGCCAGCAGTTTCGGGGTATCGTCTAGGGGAGCCGAAGAGACCCAGTACTTC.

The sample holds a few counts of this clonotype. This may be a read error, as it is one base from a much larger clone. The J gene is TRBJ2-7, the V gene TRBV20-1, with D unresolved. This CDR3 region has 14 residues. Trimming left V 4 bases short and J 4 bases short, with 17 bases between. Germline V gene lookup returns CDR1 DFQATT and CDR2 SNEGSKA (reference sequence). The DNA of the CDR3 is TGCAGTGCTAAGGAACAGAGGCTCCTGTACGAGCAGTACTTC. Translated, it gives CSAKEQRLLYEQYF.

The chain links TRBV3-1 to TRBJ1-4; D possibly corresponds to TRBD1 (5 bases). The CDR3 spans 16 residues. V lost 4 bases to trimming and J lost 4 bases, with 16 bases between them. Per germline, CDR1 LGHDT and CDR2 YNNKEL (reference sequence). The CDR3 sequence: CASSRYGRTSNEKLFF. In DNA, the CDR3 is TGTGCCAGCAGCCGCTACGGAAGGACAAGTAATGAAAAACTGTTTTTT.

The CDR3 here is CASSVTRIFRGGGQETQYF. CDR3 nucleotide sequence: TGTGCCAGCAGTGTCACCCGGATATTCAGGGGAGGGGGGCAAGAGACCCAGTACTTC. The J gene is TRBJ2-5, the V gene TRBV2; a weak D match, TRBD2 (7 bases). With 4 bases removed from V and 2 bases from J, the gap between germline ends came to 26 bases. There are 19 residues in the CDR3. The germline gives CDR1 SNHLY, CDR2 FYNNEI.

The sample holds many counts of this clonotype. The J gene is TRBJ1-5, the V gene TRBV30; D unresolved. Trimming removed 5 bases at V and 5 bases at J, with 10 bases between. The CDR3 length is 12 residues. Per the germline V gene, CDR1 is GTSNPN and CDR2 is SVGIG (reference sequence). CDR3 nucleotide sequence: TGTGCCTGGGCGCCAGACCATCAGCCCCAGCATTTT. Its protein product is CAWAPDHQPQHF.

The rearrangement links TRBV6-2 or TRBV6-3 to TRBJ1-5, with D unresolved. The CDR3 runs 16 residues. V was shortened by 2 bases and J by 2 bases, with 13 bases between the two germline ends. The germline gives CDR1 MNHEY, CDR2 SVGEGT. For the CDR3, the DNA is TGTGCCAGCAGTTACCTCCGAGTTTCCGGCAATCAGCCCCAGCATTTT. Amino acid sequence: CASSYLRVSGNQPQHF.

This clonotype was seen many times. Here the CDR3 reads CAWSVGSNQPQHF. CDR3 nucleotides: TGTGCCTGGAGCGTGGGGTCAAATCAGCCCCAGCATTTT. The chain uses TRBV30 and TRBJ1-5, with D hard to call. The V gene's germline CDR1 is GTSNPN and CDR2 SVGIG (reference sequence). The CDR3 sequence is 13 residues long. Trimming removed 3 bases at V and 4 bases at J, with 10 bases between.

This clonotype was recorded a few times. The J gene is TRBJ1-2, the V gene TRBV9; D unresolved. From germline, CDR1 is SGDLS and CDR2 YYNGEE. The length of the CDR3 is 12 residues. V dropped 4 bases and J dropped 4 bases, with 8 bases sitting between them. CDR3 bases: TGTGCCAGCAGCCTGGCGGGCTATGGCTACACCTTC. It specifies CASSLAGYGYTF.

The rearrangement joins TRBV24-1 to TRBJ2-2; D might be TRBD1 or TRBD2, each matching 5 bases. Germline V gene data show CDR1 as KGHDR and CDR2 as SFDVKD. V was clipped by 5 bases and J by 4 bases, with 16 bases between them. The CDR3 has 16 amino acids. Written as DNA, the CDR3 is TGTGCCACCAGTGCCACCGGGAAGGGGATCACCGGGGAGCTGTTTTTT. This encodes CATSATGKGITGELFF.

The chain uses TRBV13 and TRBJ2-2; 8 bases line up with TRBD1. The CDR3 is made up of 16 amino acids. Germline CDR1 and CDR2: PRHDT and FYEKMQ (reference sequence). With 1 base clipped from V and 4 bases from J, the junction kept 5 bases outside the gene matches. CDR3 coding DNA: TGTGCCAGCAGCTTAGATGACAGGGGCATCACCGGGGAGCTGTTTTTT. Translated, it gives CASSLDDRGITGELFF.

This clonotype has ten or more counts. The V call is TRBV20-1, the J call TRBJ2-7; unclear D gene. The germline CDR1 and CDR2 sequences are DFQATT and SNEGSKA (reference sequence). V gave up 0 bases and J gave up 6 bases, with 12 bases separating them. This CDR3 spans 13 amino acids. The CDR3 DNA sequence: TGCAGTGCTAGAGATTTCGCGTCTTTCGAGCAGTACTTC. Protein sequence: CSARDFASFEQYF.

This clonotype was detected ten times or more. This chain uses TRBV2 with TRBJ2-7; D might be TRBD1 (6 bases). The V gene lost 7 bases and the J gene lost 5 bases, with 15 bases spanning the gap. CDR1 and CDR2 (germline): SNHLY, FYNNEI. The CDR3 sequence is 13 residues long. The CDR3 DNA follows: TGTGCCAGCAAGACCGGACAGAACAACGAGCAGTACTTC. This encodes CASKTGQNNEQYF.

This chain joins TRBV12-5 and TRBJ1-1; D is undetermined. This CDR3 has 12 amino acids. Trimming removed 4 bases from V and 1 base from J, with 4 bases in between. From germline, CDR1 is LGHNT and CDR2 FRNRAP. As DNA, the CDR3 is TGTGCTAGTGGTTCCGCGAACACTGAAGCTTTCTTT. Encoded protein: CASGSANTEAFF.

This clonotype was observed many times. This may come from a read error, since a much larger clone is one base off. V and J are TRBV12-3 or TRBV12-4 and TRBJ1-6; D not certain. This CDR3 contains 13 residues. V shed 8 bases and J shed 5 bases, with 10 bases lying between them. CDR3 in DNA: TGTGCCAGCGGTCAAGCGAATAATTCACCCCTCCACTTT. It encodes CASGQANNSPLHF.

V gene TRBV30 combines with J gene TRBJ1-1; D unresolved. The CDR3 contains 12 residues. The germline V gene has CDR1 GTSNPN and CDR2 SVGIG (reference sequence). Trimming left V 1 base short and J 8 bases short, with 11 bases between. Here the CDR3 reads CAWSGLKKEAFF. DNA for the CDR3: TGTGCCTGGAGTGGACTCAAAAAGGAAGCTTTCTTT. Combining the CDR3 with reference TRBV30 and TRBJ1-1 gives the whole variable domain SQTIHQWPATLVQPVGSPLSLECTVEGTSNPNLYWYRQAAGRGLQLLFYSVGIGQISSEVPQNLSASRPQDRQFILSSKKLLLSDSGFYLCAWSGLKKEAFFGQGTRLTVV.